This entry describes one TCR beta chain. Its antigen is unknown. Unmatched junction bases numbered 3, after V lost 2 bases and J lost 5 bases. This CDR3 has 14 amino acids. From germline, CDR1 is SGHAT and CDR2 FQNNGV. Investigators reverse transcribed all isolated RNA, so they sequenced expressed TCRB transcripts. Clones were sequenced by immunoSEQ multiplex PCR, and TCRdb holds only the in-frame ones, with some missing. The sample shows 900,000 or so clones, 15% to 20% of them seen only once. These data originate in a study of beta chain features in type 1 diabetes. Overall study results and limits: Junctions at VDJ sites from type 1 diabetes patients had fewer insertions and more deletions.

The clonotype comes from a woman aged 18 to 35 in good health. Sequencing was done on a sample of naive CD4+ T cells from blood. V and J are TRBV11-2 and TRBJ2-1, with TRBD2 matching over 7 bases. The CDR3 DNA reads TGTGCCAGCAGCTTATGGCGGGAGAACAATGAGCAGTTCTTC. It encodes CASSLWRENNEQFF. Variable domain in full (rest from reference TRBV11-2 and TRBJ2-1): EAGVAQSPRYKIIEKRQSVAFWCNPISGHATLYWYQQILGQGPKLLIQFQNNGVVDDSQLPKDRFSAERLKGVDSTLKIQPAKLEDSAVYLCASSLWRENNEQFFGPGTRLTVL.